A selection of T cell receptor beta chains follows, all from one sample in a study of blood T cells in healthy people across ages. TCRdb reanalysed the 5' RACE reads using MiXCR and keeps one entry per CDR3 protein. This table has about 1.4 million distinct CDR3 sequences, around 55% appearing once. The sample was blood. These receptors all come from a man aged 18 to 29 in good health. CDR3s include the opening cysteine and the closing phenylalanine or tryptophan. A D gene is named only where the DNA matches it firmly. The size entry is marked missing in some rows and otherwise reads once, few, many or a size class.

J: TRBJ2-3
D: -
V: TRBV7-9
size: many
DNA: TGTGCCAGCAGCCCCCGTTCCCCTCAGGCGGATACGCAGTATTTT
CDR3: CASSPRSPQADTQYF

J: TRBJ1-1
D: -
V: TRBV24-1
size: -
DNA: TGTGCCACCCGTGGGGCGGTGAACACTGAAGCTTTCTTT
CDR3: CATRGAVNTEAFF

J: TRBJ1-5
D: TRBD1
V: TRBV20-1
size: -
DNA: TGCAGTGCTAGAGAACCCACAGGGGAAGTCCAGCCCCAGCATTTT
CDR3: CSAREPTGEVQPQHF

J: TRBJ2-3
D: TRBD1
V: TRBV5-1
size: -
DNA: TGCGCCAGCAGCCAGATATTGGTGACAGGGGGCCGCACAGATACGCAGTATTTT
CDR3: CASSQILVTGGRTDTQYF

J: TRBJ2-5
D: -
V: TRBV7-7
size: -
DNA: TGTGCTAGCATCCCCGACCGTGTTGCCCAGTACTTC
CDR3: CASIPDRVAQYF

J: TRBJ1-6
D: -
V: TRBV5-6
size: -
DNA: TGTGCCAGCAGCCCTGTCGGGGTAAAGAATTCACCCCTCCACTTT
CDR3: CASSPVGVKNSPLHF

J: TRBJ2-4
D: -
V: TRBV29-1
size: -
DNA: TGCAGCGCCAGCCGGGACGGCGTAGAGGAGCAGTACTTC
CDR3: CSASRDGVEEQYF

J: TRBJ2-1
D: TRBD2
V: TRBV27
size: -
DNA: TGTGCCAGCAGTAGGCTAGCGGGCGATGGAGGGTTCTTC
CDR3: CASSRLAGDGGFF

J: TRBJ2-7
D: -
V: TRBV5-4
size: once
DNA: TGTGCCGTTGAACGCGGCCATCCGCCCTACGAGCAGTACTTC
CDR3: CAVERGHPPYEQYF

J: TRBJ2-7
D: -
V: TRBV12-3/TRBV12-4
size: -
DNA: TGTGACAGCAGTCTTCACTACGAGCAGTACTTC
CDR3: CDSSLHYEQYF

J: TRBJ2-5
D: -
V: TRBV7-8
size: few
DNA: TGTGCCAGCAGCCAGACAGGTGGTAGGGGGACCCAGTACTTC
CDR3: CASSQTGGRGTQYF

J: TRBJ1-1
D: -
V: TRBV7-9
size: -
DNA: TGTGCCAGCGGGGGGGTGATGAACACTGAAGCTTTCTTT
CDR3: CASGGVMNTEAFF

J: TRBJ2-3
D: -
V: TRBV5-1
size: few
DNA: TGCGCCAGCAGCTTGGACGGCTCCTCGGTTTCAGATACGCAGTATTTT
CDR3: CASSLDGSSVSDTQYF

J: TRBJ2-3
D: TRBD1
V: TRBV5-1
size: once
DNA: TGCGCCAGCAGCTTGGAGGGGACAGGGGGCCTCAATGAGCAGTATTTT
CDR3: CASSLEGTGGLNEQYF

J: TRBJ2-2
D: -
V: TRBV5-1
size: -
DNA: TGCGCCAGCAGTAGGGGACAAATGAACACCGGGGAGCTGTTTTTT
CDR3: CASSRGQMNTGELFF